A single sample is the source of the 26 T cell receptor beta chains below, sequenced in a study of beta chain features in type 1 diabetes. Expressed TCRB transcripts were sequenced because the entire RNA isolate underwent reverse transcription. Sequencing used immunoSEQ multiplex PCR; TCRdb keeps in-frame clones, though not all of them. The profile shows 120,000 to 150,000 clones, about a tenth of them singletons. Sequenced sample: central memory CD4+ T cells from blood. The receptors originated from a middle-aged woman in good health.

The sample holds a few counts of this clone. The V gene is TRBV19, the J gene TRBJ2-5; maybe TRBD2 (6 bases). Germline-derived CDR1 and CDR2 are LNHDA and SQIVND (reference sequence). This CDR3 spans 12 amino acids. Between the trimmed V and J ends, which lost 10 bases and 5 bases, there was a span of 14 bases. The CDR3 is CATRGSAETQYF. The CDR3 DNA reads as TGTGCCACCCGGGGGAGTGCGGAGACCCAGTACTTC.

For the CDR3, the DNA is TGTGCCAGCCATACGGGACAGGATTTCTCTAGCTACACCTTC. Translated, it gives CASHTGQDFSSYTF. V is TRBV7-2 and J is TRBJ1-2; 8 bases agree with TRBD1. Germline V lookup: CDR1 SGHTA, CDR2 FQGNSA. V was clipped by 8 bases and J by 9 bases; unmatched bases: 14. This CDR3 is 14 amino acids long.

This clone was counted at least ten times. V and J are TRBV29-1 and TRBJ2-6; no clear D. The CDR3 is made up of 13 amino acids. CDR1 is SQVTM and CDR2 is ANQGSEA in the germline V gene. V was clipped by 5 bases and J by 2 bases, with 7 bases between them. CDR3 loop: CSVSSTGANVLTF. The CDR3 DNA sequence: TGCAGCGTTAGCTCAACTGGGGCCAACGTCCTGACTTTC.

A few counts support this clone. The chain has TRBV21-1 and TRBJ1-2; no check of the table's D call, TRBD1, against the DNA was made. TRBV21-1 is a pseudogene segment. This CDR3 is built from 19 residues. In DNA, the CDR3 is TGTGCCAGCAGCACCAAAGTGGAACAGGGAGAGGGGGAGTTCTATGGCTACACCTTC. As protein: CASSTKVEQGEGEFYGYTF.

This clone was recorded once. The chain uses TRBV18 and TRBJ2-5, with a tentative D call TRBD2 (6 bases). The tail of the sequence fits TRBJ2-7 better, so the J call may be wrong. The CDR3 is made up of 13 amino acids. CDR1 is KGHSH and CDR2 is LQKENI in the germline V gene. As DNA, the CDR3 is TGTGCCAGCTCTCAACAAGCGGGTCGCGAGCAGTACTTC. The encoded protein is CASSQQAGREQYF.

This clone came up a few times. The chain joins TRBV12-5 to TRBJ1-4; 7 nucleotides match TRBD1. Losses at the gene ends were 3 bases for V and 8 bases for J; bases not matched to a gene: 6. This CDR3 spans 14 amino acids. Germline V lookup: CDR1 LGHNT, CDR2 FRNRAP. DNA for the CDR3: TGTGCTAGTGGTTTAGAGGGGGCAGGCGAAAAACTGTTTTTT. Translated, it gives CASGLEGAGEKLFF. Using reference TRBV12-5 and TRBJ1-4 for the parts outside the CDR3, the full variable domain is DARVTQTPRHKVTEMGQEVTMRCQPILGHNTVFWYRQTMMQGLELLAYFRNRAPLDDSGMPKDRFSAEMPDATLATLKIQPSEPRDSAVYFCASGLEGAGEKLFFGSGTQLSVL.

J is TRBJ2-5 and V is TRBV20-1; D remains ambiguous. From germline, CDR1 is DFQATT and CDR2 SNEGSKA (reference sequence). V was clipped by 5 bases and J by 2 bases, with 3 bases between them. CDR3 size: 10 residues. This CDR3 reads CSALQETQYF. CDR3 DNA: TGCAGTGCTCTTCAAGAGACCCAGTACTTC.

This clone has just a few counts. Additional DNA sequences in this sample encode the identical CDR3. This rearrangement joins TRBV2 to TRBJ2-1, with 7 bases identical to TRBD2. CDR1 is SNHLY, CDR2 FYNNEI, per germline. The V and J ends lost 0 bases and 10 bases, in that order; junction bases with no gene match: 3. The CDR3 is 13 residues long. CDR3 loop: CASSEALGGEQFF. In DNA, the CDR3 is TGTGCCAGCAGTGAAGCGCTGGGGGGGGAGCAGTTCTTC.

The rearrangement joins TRBV29-1 to TRBJ2-1, with 8 nucleotides matching TRBD2. The CDR3 contains 12 residues. Trimming at V came to 3 bases and at J to 9 bases, leaving 4 bases not matched to a gene. CDR1 SQVTM and CDR2 ANQGSEA come from the germline V gene. The CDR3 loop reads CSVERGAREQFF. In nucleotides, the CDR3 is TGCAGCGTTGAGCGGGGGGCCCGTGAGCAGTTCTTC.

The chain employs TRBV7-6 and TRBJ2-7, with 7 bases that match TRBD1. CDR3 size: 15 residues. Germline loops: CDR1 SGHVS, CDR2 FNYEAQ. The junction had 11 bases not matched to a gene; V was cut back by 6 bases and J by 3 bases. CDR3 amino acids: CASSLSTGQVYEQYF. The CDR3 coding sequence is TGTGCCAGCAGTTTAAGCACCGGACAGGTCTACGAGCAGTACTTC.

There are a few counts of this clone. The J gene is TRBJ1-2, the V gene TRBV27; D uncertain. Trimming shortened V by 4 bases and J by 4 bases, and 16 bases separated the two germline ends. The CDR3 sequence is 15 residues long. Germline-derived CDR1 and CDR2 are MNHEY and SMNVEV (reference sequence). CDR3 residues: CASSSRVPGSYGYTF. The CDR3 DNA is TGTGCCAGCAGTTCGAGGGTCCCTGGGTCCTATGGCTACACCTTC.

The CDR3 region has the DNA TGTGCCAGCAGCTTAGCCAGGGTGGCTAGCGGGGGCGATGAGCAGTTCTTC. Its protein product is CASSLARVASGGDEQFF. The chain employs TRBV7-9 and TRBJ2-1; 10 positions agree with TRBD2. CDR1 and CDR2 (germline): SEHNR, FQNEAQ (reference sequence). The CDR3 covers 17 residues. V was clipped by 0 bases and J by 8 bases; unmatched bases: 10.

In its sample, this clone was seen a few times. This rearrangement joins TRBV19 to TRBJ1-1, with 9 bases identical to TRBD1. The germline V gene encodes CDR1 LNHDA and CDR2 SQIVND (reference sequence). This CDR3 spans 15 amino acids. Losses at the gene ends were 6 bases for V and 0 bases for J; bases not matched to a gene: 5. The CDR3 region is CASRDRGRVNTEAFF. The CDR3 DNA reads as TGTGCCAGTAGGGACAGGGGACGGGTGAACACTGAAGCTTTCTTT.

The chain has TRBV5-6 and TRBJ2-2; D unresolved. The V gene's germline CDR1 is SGHDT and CDR2 YYEEEE. The length of the CDR3 is 13 residues. V was clipped by 4 bases and J by 6 bases, with 10 bases between them. The CDR3 coding sequence is TGTGCCAGCAGCCAACGGTTGGCCGGGGAGCTGTTTTTT. It translates to CASSQRLAGELFF.

The chain couples TRBV7-8 to TRBJ1-2, with 9 positions matching TRBD1. J lost 7 bases, V lost 3 bases, and 0 bases had no gene match. Germline lookup yields CDR1 SGHVS and CDR2 FQNEAQ. The CDR3 runs 12 residues. CDR3 bases: TGTGCCAGCAGCTTGACAGGGGGTGGCTACACCTTC. This sequence encodes CASSLTGGGYTF.

This clone showed up just a few times. The rearrangement uses TRBV4-1 and TRBJ2-2, with 11 bases identical to TRBD2. Germline V gene sequence: CDR1 MGHRA, CDR2 YSYEKL. V trimming: 4 bases; J trimming: 5 bases; junction bases outside the gene matches: 12. The CDR3 is 18 amino acids. The CDR3 is CASSPWGLAGGGTGELFF. CDR3 in DNA: TGCGCCAGCAGCCCGTGGGGTCTAGCGGGGGGTGGGACCGGGGAGCTGTTTTTT.

This clone has a handful of counts. This chain uses TRBV5-6 with TRBJ2-7; D remains ambiguous. Trimming stripped 1 base from V and 0 bases from J, with 11 bases between. The germline gives CDR1 SGHDT, CDR2 YYEEEE. The CDR3 has 15 amino acids. CDR3 sequence (DNA): TGTGCCAGCAGCTTGTTCCCGGCGGCCTCCTACGAGCAGTACTTC. This codes for CASSLFPAASYEQYF.

This clone was found many times. The V call is TRBV19, the J call TRBJ2-3; no clear D. Deletions cut 9 bases from V and 0 bases from J, with 13 bases between. CDR1 LNHDA and CDR2 SQIVND come from the germline V gene (reference sequence). This CDR3 spans 14 amino acids. Here the CDR3 reads CASNLGESTDTQYF. Here the CDR3 DNA reads TGTGCCAGCAATCTCGGAGAGAGCACAGATACGCAGTATTTT.

This clone turned up a few times. This chain connects TRBV19 to TRBJ2-1; TRBD2 aligns across 7 bases. The junction had 10 bases not matched to a gene; V was cut back by 5 bases and J by 0 bases. Per germline, CDR1 LNHDA and CDR2 SQIVND (reference sequence). The CDR3 loop spans 17 amino acids. The chain's CDR3 is CASSHGGVGGSYNEQFF. CDR3 DNA: TGTGCCAGTAGTCATGGGGGGGTCGGAGGCTCCTACAATGAGCAGTTCTTC.

This clone was counted at least ten times. The chain has TRBV2 and TRBJ2-3; D is perhaps TRBD2 (5 bases). Trimming took off 6 bases at V and 2 bases at J, with 12 bases between the two ends. Germline V CDR1 and CDR2: SNHLY, FYNNEI. The CDR3 runs to 14 residues. CDR3 DNA: TGTGCCAGCAGATGGGGAGTCTACACAGATACGCAGTATTTT. Protein: CASRWGVYTDTQYF.

This clone appeared a few times. The chain recombines TRBV2 with TRBJ1-2; D gene ambiguous. The CDR3 consists of 12 residues. V dropped 5 bases and J dropped 7 bases, with 11 bases sitting between them. Germline V gene lookup returns CDR1 SNHLY and CDR2 FYNNEI. This chain's CDR3 is CASSFRSLGYTF. The CDR3, as DNA: TGTGCCAGCAGTTTTCGTTCCCTTGGCTACACCTTC.

This clone was counted a few times. This chain uses TRBV29-1 with TRBJ2-1; the match to TRBD2 covers 7 bases. The CDR3 sequence is 12 residues long. V trimming: 6 bases; J trimming: 6 bases; junction bases outside the gene matches: 5. CDR1 and CDR2 (germline): SQVTM, ANQGSEA. In DNA, the CDR3 is TGCAGCGTCGGGGAGGGATCCAATGAGCAGTTCTTC. This codes for CSVGEGSNEQFF.

The table lists this clone with a few counts. At one of its ends the junction is not consistent with the germline gene, which may arise from a read error. The chain employs TRBV7-8 and TRBJ2-2, with D possibly being TRBD1 (5 bases). This CDR3 contains 19 residues. CDR1 and CDR2 from the germline V gene are SGHVS and FQNEAQ. CDR3 region: CASSEIRFFRDSKTGELFF. CDR3 DNA sequence: TGTGCCAGCAGCGAGATTAGATTCTTCAGGGATTCGAAGACCGGGGAGCTGTTTTTT. The variable domain in full, completed from reference TRBV7-8 and TRBJ2-2, reads GAGVSQSPRYKVAKRGQDVALRCDPISGHVSLFWYQQALGQGPEFLTYFQNEAQLDKSGLPSDRFFAERPEGSVSTLKIQRTQQEDSAVYLCASSEIRFFRDSKTGELFFGEGSRLTVL.

The rearrangement links TRBV5-6 to TRBJ1-2; D not resolved. CDR1 and CDR2 from the germline V gene are SGHDT and YYEEEE. The CDR3 has 14 residues. V shed 2 bases and J shed 0 bases, with 8 bases lying between them. CDR3 loop: CASSLEASNYGYTF. CDR3 nucleotide sequence: TGTGCCAGCAGCTTAGAGGCCTCTAACTATGGCTACACCTTC.

The chain recombines TRBV27 with TRBJ1-5; 7 bases map to TRBD1. Germline lookup yields CDR1 MNHEY and CDR2 SMNVEV (reference sequence). Trimming at V came to 8 bases and at J to 9 bases, leaving 19 bases not matched to a gene. The CDR3 loop spans 16 amino acids. The CDR3 loop is CASGGADRKPPWPQHF. CDR3 bases: TGTGCCAGCGGGGGCGCGGACAGGAAACCACCTTGGCCCCAGCATTTT.

Only a few counts were recorded for this clone. The chain uses TRBV10-3 and TRBJ1-2; D unclear. The CDR3 has 14 residues. The V end lost 10 bases, the J end lost 5 bases, and 20 bases lay between the germline ends. Germline-derived CDR1 and CDR2 are ENHRY and SYGVKD. CDR3 sequence (DNA): TGTGCCAGCACCCAAGACATTTCGAGATATGGCTACACCTTC. Translated, it gives CASTQDISRYGYTF.